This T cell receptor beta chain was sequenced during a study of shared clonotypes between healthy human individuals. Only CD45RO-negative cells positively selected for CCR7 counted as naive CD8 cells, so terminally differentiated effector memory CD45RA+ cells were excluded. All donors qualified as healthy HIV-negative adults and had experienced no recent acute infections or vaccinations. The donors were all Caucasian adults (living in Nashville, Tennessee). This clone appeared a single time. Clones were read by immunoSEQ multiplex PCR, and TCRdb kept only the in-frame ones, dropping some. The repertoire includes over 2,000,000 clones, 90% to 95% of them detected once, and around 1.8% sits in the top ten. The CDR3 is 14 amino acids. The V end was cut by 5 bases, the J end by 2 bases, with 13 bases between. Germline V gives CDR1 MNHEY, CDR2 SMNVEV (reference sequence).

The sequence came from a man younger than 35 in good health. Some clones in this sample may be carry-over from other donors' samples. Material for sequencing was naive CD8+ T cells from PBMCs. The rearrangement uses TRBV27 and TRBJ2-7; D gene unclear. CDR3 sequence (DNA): TGTGCCAGCAGTCCCCAGACTTTTACCTACGAGCAGTACTTC. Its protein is CASSPQTFTYEQYF.